Listed here are 24 T cell receptor beta chains from one sample, sequenced in a study of molecular identifiers for immune sequencing clone quantification. TCRdb redid the calling of the PCR reads with MiXCR, one entry per CDR3 protein. The data hold about 89,000 distinct CDR3 sequences, with 15% to 20% observed a single time. The sample taken for sequencing was naive CD8+ T cells from blood, with Jurkat cell RNA spiked in. The subset: FACS-sorted CD8+CD4-CCR7+CD45RA+ naive T cells. The receptors were sampled from a human donor in good health. Some libraries in this study had Jurkat cell RNA spiked in.

Comment on this clonotype: Being one base from a much bigger clone, this may be a read error. The chain recombines TRBV11-2 with TRBJ2-5, with a tentative D call TRBD2 (6 bases). The CDR3 extends over 16 amino acids. Trimming took off 1 base at V and 3 bases at J, with 15 bases between the two ends. Germline V gives CDR1 SGHAT, CDR2 FQNNGV. CDR3 residues: CASSLGTIPLEETQYF. The CDR3, as DNA: TGTGCCAGCAGCTTAGGGACTATCCCCCTCGAAGAGACCCAGTACTTC.

This clonotype has ten or more counts. The chain joins TRBV15 to TRBJ2-3; 7 nucleotides match TRBD2. The CDR3 contains 15 residues. The V and J ends lost 5 bases and 0 bases, in that order; junction bases with no gene match: 5. Germline loops: CDR1 LNHNV, CDR2 YYDKDF (reference sequence). For the CDR3, the DNA is TGTGCCACCAGCTCGAGCGGGGAGAGCACAGATACGCAGTATTTT. Translation: CATSSSGESTDTQYF.

This clonotype was counted many times. J is TRBJ2-5 and V is TRBV4-2; no definite D call. V was clipped by 0 bases and J by 2 bases, with 10 bases between them. Germline V gives CDR1 LGHNA, CDR2 YNFKEQ. This CDR3 region has 15 residues. The CDR3 DNA is TGTGCCAGCAGCCAAGAACGAGCCAGTCAAGAGACCCAGTACTTC. This translates into CASSQERASQETQYF.

Many counts were recorded for this clonotype. The chain couples TRBV7-9 to TRBJ1-6, with D uncertain. V lost 1 base, J lost 8 bases, and 12 bases lay in between. From germline, CDR1 is SEHNR and CDR2 FQNEAQ (reference sequence). The CDR3 totals 15 residues. The CDR3 sequence: CASSLEGEWDSPLHF. The DNA for the CDR3 is TGTGCCAGCAGCTTAGAGGGCGAATGGGATTCACCCCTCCACTTT.

Of note for this clonotype: Possible read error: a much larger clone is one base away. This rearrangement joins TRBV20-1 to TRBJ1-4; unclear D gene. From germline, CDR1 is DFQATT and CDR2 SNEGSKA (reference sequence). CDR3 length: 16 residues. V lost 5 bases and J lost 0, with 16 bases in between. In nucleotides, the CDR3 is TGCAGTGCTGGAAGACTGAACACCGCAACTAATGAAAAACTGTTTTTT. Its protein is CSAGRLNTATNEKLFF.

This clonotype was detected ten times or more. The chain employs TRBV28 and TRBJ2-7; D ambiguous. CDR3 size: 11 residues. The germline CDR1 and CDR2 sequences are MDHEN and SYDVKM. The ends were cut back, 5 bases at V and 6 bases at J, with 8 bases in the middle. The DNA of the CDR3 is TGTGCCAGCAGTCCAGGACCCGAGCAGTACTTC. As protein: CASSPGPEQYF.

In this sample, this clonotype turned up many times. The CDR3 DNA reads as TGTGCCAGCAGTTTATTCGTGGGAGGGAATGAGCAGTTCTTC. This sequence encodes CASSLFVGGNEQFF. J is TRBJ2-1 and V is TRBV28, with 7 bases aligning to TRBD2. Trimming removed 1 base from V and 7 bases from J; junction bases left unmatched: 4. This CDR3 contains 14 residues. Germline V gives CDR1 MDHEN, CDR2 SYDVKM.

The count of this clonotype is one. Since a much larger clone is just one base distant, this may be a read error. J is TRBJ2-2 and V is TRBV7-2; no firm D call. The germline gives CDR1 SGHTA, CDR2 FQGNSA. Trimming left V 7 bases short and J 5 bases short, with 11 bases between. This CDR3 region has 13 residues. The CDR3 loop is CASNIEATGELFF. DNA for the CDR3: TGTGCCAGCAATATAGAGGCGACCGGGGAGCTGTTTTTT.

This clonotype was counted many times. The V and J genes are TRBV6-5 and TRBJ2-3; 7 bases fit TRBD1. Trimming cost V 0 bases and J 0 bases; bases outside gene matches: 15. CDR1 is MNHEY, CDR2 SVGAGI, per germline. The CDR3 is made up of 20 amino acids. The CDR3 DNA reads as TGTGCCAGCAGTTACTCCCCCTACTTCACAGGGGAAAGTAGCACAGATACGCAGTATTTT. Protein sequence: CASSYSPYFTGESSTDTQYF.

There are many counts of this clonotype. The V call is TRBV27, the J call TRBJ1-1; TRBD1 matches at 7 bases. From germline, CDR1 is MNHEY and CDR2 SMNVEV (reference sequence). V gave up 2 bases and J gave up 3 bases; unmatched junction bases: 9. This CDR3 is 16 amino acids long. The CDR3 region is CASSLLPTGEDTEAFF. As DNA, the CDR3 is TGTGCCAGCAGTTTACTACCCACAGGGGAGGACACTGAAGCTTTCTTT.

This clonotype was picked up many times. CDR3 sequence: CASSQDEEGARAYGYTF. As DNA, the CDR3 is TGCGCCAGCAGCCAAGATGAAGAGGGTGCCAGGGCCTATGGCTACACCTTC. J is TRBJ1-2 and V is TRBV4-3, with D tentatively TRBD1 (5 bases). Germline V lookup: CDR1 LGHNA, CDR2 YSLEER. The germline V and J ends were trimmed by 0 bases and 4 bases, with 18 bases remaining between them. The CDR3 covers 17 residues.

This clonotype was observed at least ten times. The gene calls are TRBV2 and TRBJ2-5; D not resolved. V was clipped by 6 bases and J by 1 base, with 9 bases between them. The CDR3 sequence is 13 residues long. Looked up from germline, CDR1 is SNHLY and CDR2 is FYNNEI. CDR3 protein: CASRDFGQETQYF. In DNA, the CDR3 is TGTGCCAGCAGGGATTTTGGCCAAGAGACCCAGTACTTC.

This clonotype was recorded at least ten times. The V gene is TRBV19, the J gene TRBJ2-3; D uncertain. From germline, CDR1 is LNHDA and CDR2 SQIVND (reference sequence). The V gene lost 0 bases and the J gene lost 4 bases, with 14 bases spanning the gap. CDR3 length: 16 residues. The CDR3 region has the DNA TGTGCCAGTAGTATAGACTACTCGCAAGAGGCAGATACGCAGTATTTT. Its protein is CASSIDYSQEADTQYF.

A note on this clonotype: Given a much more abundant clone one base away, this may be a read error. V is TRBV3-2 and J is TRBJ1-1. TRBV3-2 constitutes a pseudogene. This CDR3 has 14 amino acids. The CDR3 DNA reads as TGTGCCAGCAGCCAATTAAGCACGAACACTGAAGCTTTCTTT. It yields the protein CASSQLSTNTEAFF.

This clonotype was counted at least ten times. The V call is TRBV27, the J call TRBJ2-5, with TRBD1 matching 8 bases. Germline assignment: CDR1 MNHEY and CDR2 SMNVEV (reference sequence). The CDR3 is 15 residues long. After removal of 4 bases from V and 2 bases from J, the junction contained 6 bases not matched to a gene. DNA for the CDR3: TGTGCCAGCAGTTCCGGGACAGGACCTCAAGAGACCCAGTACTTC. Translating gives CASSSGTGPQETQYF.

This clonotype was seen many times. The rearrangement joins TRBV4-3 to TRBJ2-3, with 12 bases that match TRBD2. Germline CDR1 and CDR2: LGHNA and YSLEER. With 4 bases clipped from V and 3 bases from J, the junction kept 5 bases outside the gene matches. This CDR3 comprises 16 residues. The CDR3 region is CASSPSGGAGTDTQYF. The DNA of the CDR3 is TGCGCCAGCAGCCCTAGCGGGGGGGCCGGTACAGATACGCAGTATTTT.

This clonotype was seen repeatedly, ten times or more. This chain joins TRBV19 and TRBJ1-5, with D possibly matching TRBD1 (6 bases). V lost 7 bases and J lost 9, with 25 bases in between. There are 16 residues in the CDR3. Germline lookup yields CDR1 LNHDA and CDR2 SQIVND (reference sequence). CDR3 sequence: CASTTPETEGVGPQHF. CDR3 bases: TGTGCCAGTACTACGCCCGAGACGGAGGGGGTTGGGCCCCAGCATTTT.

The gene calls are TRBV18 and TRBJ2-2, with TRBD2 matching 7 bases. Trimming took 2 bases from V and 4 from J; bases not matched to a gene: 7. CDR1 and CDR2 from the germline V gene are KGHSH and LQKENI. CDR3 length: 16 residues. The DNA for the CDR3 is TGTGCCAGCTCACCAGCGGGGGACGCCACCACCGGGGAGCTGTTTTTT. This gives the protein CASSPAGDATTGELFF.

Details on this clonotype: A much bigger clone sits one base away, suggesting this may be a read error. This chain links TRBV29-1 with TRBJ2-7; 7 nucleotides match TRBD1. In germline, CDR1 is SQVTM, CDR2 ANQGSEA. The CDR3 extends over 13 amino acids. The CDR3 sequence is CGVEGDRDTEQYF. CDR3 coding DNA: TGCGGCGTTGAGGGAGACAGGGACACCGAGCAGTACTTC.

CDR3 sequence reads: CASSDTSSPSTDTQYF. The CDR3 DNA reads TGTGCCAGTAGTGATACTAGTTCTCCGAGCACAGATACGCAGTATTTT. The V and J genes are TRBV19 and TRBJ2-3; possible D gene TRBD2, 5 bases. The length of the CDR3 is 16 residues. Germline V gene data show CDR1 as LNHDA and CDR2 as SQIVND (reference sequence). V was pared by 5 bases and J by 0 bases, with 15 bases between.

This chain connects TRBV15 to TRBJ2-1, with unresolved D. The germline gives CDR1 LNHNV, CDR2 YYDKDF (reference sequence). V was clipped by 0 bases and J by 4 bases, with 16 bases between them. The CDR3 sequence is 17 residues long. CDR3 residues: CATSREEIGSFYNEQFF. CDR3 bases: TGTGCCACCAGCAGAGAAGAAATAGGGTCATTTTACAATGAGCAGTTCTTC.

This clonotype was seen ten or more times. The rearrangement links TRBV12-3 or TRBV12-4 to TRBJ1-1; tentative D call: TRBD1 (5 bases). V was cut by 10 bases and J by 2 bases, with 11 bases left in between. The length of the CDR3 is 12 residues. CDR3 sequence: CATRDGNTEAFF. The CDR3 coding sequence is TGTGCCACCCGGGACGGTAACACTGAAGCTTTCTTT.

This clonotype was found many times. The rearrangement joins TRBV7-9 to TRBJ2-1; maybe TRBD2 (6 bases). The CDR3 length is 16 residues. The germline V and J ends were trimmed by 5 bases and 3 bases, with 17 bases remaining between them. From germline, CDR1 is SEHNR and CDR2 FQNEAQ (reference sequence). The CDR3: CASSHNRGTNYNEQFF. The CDR3 bases are TGTGCCAGCAGCCACAACCGGGGGACCAACTACAATGAGCAGTTCTTC.

This clonotype was seen many times. The chain recombines TRBV19 with TRBJ1-5, with 8 bases lining up with TRBD1. The CDR3 runs 15 residues. Trimming cost V 1 base and J 6 bases; bases outside gene matches: 5. CDR1 and CDR2 (germline): LNHDA, SQIVND (reference sequence). DNA for the CDR3: TGTGCCAGTAGTATAGGGGGACAGGCCGTTCAGCCCCAGCATTTT. Amino acid sequence: CASSIGGQAVQPQHF.